This TCR beta chain appears in the sequencing data of a study of T cells in Graves' hyperthyroidism and ophthalmopathy. On the study more broadly: Peripheral blood sampling occurred at initial diagnosis, before any treatment. General study findings and limits: From stable hyperthyroidism, ophthalmopathy was separated by a 13 V-J model.

The sample holds one count of this clonotype. The antigen remains undetermined. TCR beta CDR3 region amplification was performed from RNA transcripts. A first-round RT-PCR of the TCR CDR3 used the HTBI primer set. From the multiplex PCR reads, TCRdb called clonotypes with MiXCR, one entry per CDR3 protein. This sample yields fewer than 600,000 distinct CDR3 sequences, of which about 15% are seen a single time; approximately 15% belongs to the top ten. This CDR3 has 12 amino acids. Deletions cut 1 base from V and 12 bases from J, with 10 bases between. It was considered stable Graves' hyperthyroidism when ophthalmopathy did not progress within 18 months. The PBMCs studied were ones that came from 10 ml fresh peripheral blood.

Sequenced input: blood. This clonotype originated in a woman aged 40 to 55 with Graves' hyperthyroidism. The chain joins TRBV12-3 or TRBV12-4 to TRBJ2-1; D unresolved. This CDR3 is CASSLGETWQFF. The CDR3 DNA reads TGTGCCAGCAGTTTAGGGGAAACCTGGCAGTTCTTC.